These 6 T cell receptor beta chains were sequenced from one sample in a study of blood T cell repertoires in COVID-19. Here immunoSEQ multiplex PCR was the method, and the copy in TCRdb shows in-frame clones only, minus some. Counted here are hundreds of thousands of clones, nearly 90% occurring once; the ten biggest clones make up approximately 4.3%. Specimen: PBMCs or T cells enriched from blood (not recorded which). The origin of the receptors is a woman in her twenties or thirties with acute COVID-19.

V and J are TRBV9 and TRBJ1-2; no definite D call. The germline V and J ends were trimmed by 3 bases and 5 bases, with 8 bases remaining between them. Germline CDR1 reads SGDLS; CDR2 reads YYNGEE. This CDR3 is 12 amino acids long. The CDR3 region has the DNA TGTGCCAGCAGCGCCTCCCGGTATGGCTACACCTTC. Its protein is CASSASRYGYTF.

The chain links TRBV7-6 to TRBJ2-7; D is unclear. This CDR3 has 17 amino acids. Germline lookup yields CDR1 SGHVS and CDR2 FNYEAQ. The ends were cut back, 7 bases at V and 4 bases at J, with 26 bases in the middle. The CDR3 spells CASTRTAPGQEKYEQYF. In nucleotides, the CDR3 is TGTGCCAGCACGCGAACCGCACCAGGCCAGGAAAAATACGAGCAGTACTTC.

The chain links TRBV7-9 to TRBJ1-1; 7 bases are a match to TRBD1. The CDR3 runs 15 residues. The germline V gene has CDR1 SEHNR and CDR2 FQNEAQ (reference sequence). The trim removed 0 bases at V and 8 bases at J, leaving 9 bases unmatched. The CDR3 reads CASSLAIRTGTEAFF. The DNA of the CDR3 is TGTGCCAGCAGCTTAGCTATTAGGACAGGAACGGAAGCTTTCTTT.

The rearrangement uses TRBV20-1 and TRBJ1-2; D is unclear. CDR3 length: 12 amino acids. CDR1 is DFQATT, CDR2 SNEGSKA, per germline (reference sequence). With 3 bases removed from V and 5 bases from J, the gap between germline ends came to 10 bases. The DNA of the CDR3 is TGCAGTGCTAGTGTTCAAACTTATGGCTACACCTTC. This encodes CSASVQTYGYTF.

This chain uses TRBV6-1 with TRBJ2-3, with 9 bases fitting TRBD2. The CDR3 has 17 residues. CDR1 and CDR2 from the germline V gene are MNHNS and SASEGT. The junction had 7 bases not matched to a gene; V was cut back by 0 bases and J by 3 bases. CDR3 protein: CASSEAGRGGPTDTQYF. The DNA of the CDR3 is TGTGCCAGCAGTGAAGCTGGGCGGGGGGGGCCGACAGATACGCAGTATTTT.

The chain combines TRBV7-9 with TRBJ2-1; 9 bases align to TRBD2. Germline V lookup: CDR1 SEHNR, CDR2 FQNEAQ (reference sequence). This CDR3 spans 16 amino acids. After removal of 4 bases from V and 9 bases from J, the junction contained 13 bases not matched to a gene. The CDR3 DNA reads TGTGCCAGCAGCTCCACGACTAGCGGACCTCTGGGTGAGCAGTTCTTC. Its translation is CASSSTTSGPLGEQFF.